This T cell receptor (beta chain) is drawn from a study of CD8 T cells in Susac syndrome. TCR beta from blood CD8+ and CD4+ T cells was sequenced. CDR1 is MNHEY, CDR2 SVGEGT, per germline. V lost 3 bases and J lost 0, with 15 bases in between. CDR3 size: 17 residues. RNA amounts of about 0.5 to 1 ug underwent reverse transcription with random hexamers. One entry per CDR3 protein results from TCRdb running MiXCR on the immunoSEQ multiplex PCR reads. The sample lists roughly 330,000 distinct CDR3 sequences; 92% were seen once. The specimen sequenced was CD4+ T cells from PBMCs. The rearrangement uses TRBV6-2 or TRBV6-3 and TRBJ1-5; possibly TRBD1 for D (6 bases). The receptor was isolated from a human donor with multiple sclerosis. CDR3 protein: CASSYAGARYSNQPQHF. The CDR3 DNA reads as TGTGCCAGCAGTTATGCGGGGGCGCGGTATAGCAATCAGCCCCAGCATTTT.